These 22 T cell receptor beta chains were all obtained from the same sample, sequenced in a study of blood T cells in healthy people across ages. Alongside a J-beta primer mix, a sample-barcoded 5' primer served in a second PCR lasting roughly 7 to 11 cycles. TCRdb re-derived calls from the 5' RACE reads in MiXCR, one entry per CDR3 protein. This table has about 620,000 distinct CDR3 sequences, approximately 52% appearing once. Sequencing was carried out using blood. The receptors were sampled from a woman older than 75 in good health.

This clonotype was recorded a few times. The chain has TRBV5-1 and TRBJ1-5, with 7 bases identical to TRBD1. This CDR3 has 14 residues. CDR1 and CDR2 from the germline V gene are SGHRS and YFSETQ. The trim removed 2 bases at V and 9 bases at J, leaving 8 bases unmatched. CDR3 in DNA: TGCGCCAGCAGCTTTGCAGGGGGAGCTGGGCCCCAGCATTTT. Its protein is CASSFAGGAGPQHF. Combining the CDR3 with reference TRBV5-1 and TRBJ1-5 gives the whole variable domain KAGVTQTPRYLIKTRGQQVTLSCSPISGHRSVSWYQQTPGQGLQFLFEYFSETQRNKGNFPGRFSGRQFSNSRSEMNVSTLELGDSALYLCASSFAGGAGPQHFGDGTRLSIL.

This clonotype was observed a few times. The V call is TRBV2, the J call TRBJ1-5, with a possible D match to TRBD1 (5 bases). The ends were cut back, 7 bases at V and 3 bases at J, with 13 bases in the middle. The CDR3 totals 14 residues. CDR1 and CDR2 (germline): SNHLY, FYNNEI. The CDR3 region is CASKPGSSNQPQHF. The CDR3 DNA sequence: TGTGCCAGCAAGCCAGGGAGTTCCAATCAGCCCCAGCATTTT.

In its sample, this clonotype was seen many times. This chain links TRBV12-3 or TRBV12-4 with TRBJ2-5; 10 bases fit TRBD1. This CDR3 contains 15 residues. V shed 1 base, J shed 5 bases, and the junction held 4 bases outside the gene matches. CDR3 loop: CASSLGDRGKETQYF. DNA for the CDR3: TGTGCCAGCAGTTTAGGGGACAGGGGAAAGGAGACCCAGTACTTC.

The chain recombines TRBV5-1 with TRBJ2-6; no reliable D call. V was trimmed by 4 bases and J by 1 base, leaving 9 bases between them. The CDR3 has 15 residues. CDR1 and CDR2 (germline): SGHRS, YFSETQ. As DNA, the CDR3 is TGCGCCAGCAGCCCGCATTTTTCTGGGGCCAACGTCCTGACTTTC. It yields the protein CASSPHFSGANVLTF.

The chain employs TRBV4-2 and TRBJ2-7, with 7 bases that match TRBD2. The last part of the DNA fits TRBJ2-5 better; the J call may be wrong. The CDR3 has 15 amino acids. Per the germline V gene, CDR1 is LGHNA and CDR2 is YNFKEQ. The CDR3 DNA is TGTGCCAGCAGCGGCGGGGGAGAAGCCCAAGAGACCCAGTACTTC. This codes for CASSGGGEAQETQYF.

This clonotype was detected only once. The J gene is TRBJ2-1, the V gene TRBV3-1, with D uncertain. Germline CDR1 LGHDT, CDR2 YNNKEL (reference sequence). The V and J ends lost 5 bases and 10 bases respectively, with 12 bases between them. There are 12 residues in the CDR3. The CDR3 reads CASSARLSEQFF. The CDR3 bases are TGTGCCAGCAGCGCCCGACTGTCAGAGCAGTTCTTC.

In its sample, this clonotype was seen many times. The V call is TRBV7-2, the J call TRBJ1-2, with 9 bases that match TRBD1. Germline loops: CDR1 SGHTA, CDR2 FQGNSA. The V gene end was trimmed by 5 bases and the J gene end by 2 bases; junction bases not matched to a gene: 3. The CDR3 covers 14 residues. The CDR3 coding sequence is TGTGCCAGCAGCCTGACAGGGGGGAACTATGGCTACACCTTC. Its translation: CASSLTGGNYGYTF. Full variable domain (outside the CDR3, taken from reference TRBV7-2 and TRBJ1-2): GAGVSQSPSNKVTEKGKDVELRCDPISGHTALYWYRQSLGQGLEFLIYFQGNSAPDKSGLPSDRFSAERTGGSVSTLTIQRTQQEDSAVYLCASSLTGGNYGYTFGSGTRLTVV.

The J gene is TRBJ2-3, the V gene TRBV20-1; D not certain. Trimming removed 4 bases from V and 0 bases from J, with 14 bases in between. Germline V gene lookup returns CDR1 DFQATT and CDR2 SNEGSKA (reference sequence). This CDR3 comprises 15 residues. The DNA of the CDR3 is TGCAGTGCTACCCGTGGAGCGACTAGCACAGATACGCAGTATTTT. This sequence encodes CSATRGATSTDTQYF.

Comments on this clonotype: Given a much more abundant clone one base away, this may be a read error. The chain couples TRBV30 to TRBJ2-7; D might be TRBD2 (5 bases). This CDR3 has 12 residues. Germline V gene data show CDR1 as GTSNPN and CDR2 as SVGIG (reference sequence). The CDR3, as DNA: TGTGCCGGGAGTAAAGGAACCTACGAGCAGTACTTC. This sequence encodes CAGSKGTYEQYF.

The chain recombines TRBV18 with TRBJ2-5, with D perhaps being TRBD1 or TRBD2 (5 bases each). V was clipped by 2 bases and J by 0 bases, with 13 bases between them. Looked up from germline, CDR1 is KGHSH and CDR2 is LQKENI. This CDR3 contains 16 residues. The CDR3 loop reads CASSPESLGDQETQYF. CDR3 coding DNA: TGTGCCAGCTCACCAGAATCGTTGGGGGACCAAGAGACCCAGTACTTC.

This clonotype was seen ten or more times. The chain links TRBV7-2 to TRBJ2-3, with 15 bases matching TRBD2. This CDR3 is built from 18 residues. The V gene's germline CDR1 is SGHTA and CDR2 FQGNSA. Trimming at V came to 4 bases and at J to 0 bases, leaving 5 bases not matched to a gene. The CDR3 loop is CASSYWTSGRASTDTQYF. CDR3 nucleotides: TGTGCCAGCAGCTACTGGACTAGCGGGAGGGCTAGCACAGATACGCAGTATTTT.

J is TRBJ2-3 and V is TRBV5-1, with D uncertain. The CDR3 length is 14 residues. V was cut by 4 bases and J by 0 bases, with 9 bases left in between. Germline V CDR1 and CDR2: SGHRS, YFSETQ. CDR3 residues: CASSRSPSTDTQYF. Here the CDR3 DNA reads TGCGCCAGCAGCCGGAGTCCTAGCACAGATACGCAGTATTTT.

The chain employs TRBV14 and TRBJ2-7, with 9 bases lining up with TRBD1. CDR1 and CDR2 (germline): SGHDN, FVKESK. This CDR3 region has 12 residues. Losses at the gene ends were 3 bases for V and 7 bases for J; bases not matched to a gene: 1. In DNA form, the CDR3 reads TGTGCCAGCAGCCATGGGACAGGGGAGCAGTACTTC. Encoded protein: CASSHGTGEQYF.

V and J are TRBV25-1 and TRBJ2-1; 8 nucleotides match TRBD2. CDR1 MGHDK and CDR2 SYGVNS come from the germline V gene. V was clipped by 4 bases and J by 3 bases; unmatched bases: 8. The CDR3 covers 16 residues. CDR3: CASSVPKAGDYNEQFF. CDR3 nucleotide sequence: TGTGCCAGCAGTGTTCCAAAAGCGGGGGACTACAATGAGCAGTTCTTC.

V is TRBV20-1 and J is TRBJ1-2; possible D gene TRBD1, 5 bases. This CDR3 region has 14 residues. The germline V and J ends were trimmed by 3 bases and 5 bases, with 16 bases remaining between them. Germline CDR1 is DFQATT and CDR2 is SNEGSKA (reference sequence). CDR3 in DNA: TGCAGTGCTAGCGGGGAGGGGTCCCCTTATGGCTACACCTTC. This codes for CSASGEGSPYGYTF.

The chain carries TRBV7-9 and TRBJ2-3; 7 nucleotides align to TRBD1. The V gene end was trimmed by 1 base and the J gene end by 2 bases; junction bases not matched to a gene: 3. The CDR3 runs to 15 residues. The germline V gene has CDR1 SEHNR and CDR2 FQNEAQ (reference sequence). The CDR3 DNA follows: TGTGCCAGCAGCTTAGGGGGACAGCTCACAGATACGCAGTATTTT. It yields the protein CASSLGGQLTDTQYF.

The V and J genes are TRBV30 and TRBJ1-6; no definite D call. The CDR3 totals 13 residues. The germline V gene encodes CDR1 GTSNPN and CDR2 SVGIG (reference sequence). V dropped 8 bases and J dropped 9 bases, with 17 bases sitting between them. In DNA form, the CDR3 reads TGTGCCGGAGCCCGAAGGGATGGTTCACCCCTCCACTTT. Translation gives CAGARRDGSPLHF.

V usage is TRBV12-3 or TRBV12-4 and J usage is TRBJ2-3; tentatively, D is TRBD2 (6 bases). The CDR3 contains 14 residues. The V gene lost 10 bases and the J gene lost 5 bases, with 19 bases spanning the gap. CDR3 amino acids: CATSLGVGGDTQYF. In DNA form, the CDR3 reads TGTGCCACCTCACTGGGAGTGGGGGGAGATACGCAGTATTTT.

This clonotype was seen repeatedly, ten times or more. V is TRBV3-1 and J is TRBJ1-1; no firm D call. V lost 4 bases, J lost 1 base, and 10 bases lay in between. The CDR3 spans 14 residues. Germline loops: CDR1 LGHDT, CDR2 YNNKEL (reference sequence). The chain's CDR3 is CASSPDSRNTEAFF. CDR3 in DNA: TGTGCCAGCAGCCCGGACTCCCGGAACACTGAAGCTTTCTTT.

There are many counts of this clonotype. This sequence joins TRBV10-3 and TRBJ2-3, with 12 positions matching TRBD1. V dropped 3 bases and J dropped 5; count of bases not matched to a gene: 9. Germline values: CDR1 ENHRY, CDR2 SYGVKD. This CDR3 comprises 17 residues. The CDR3 is CAISERGGQGARDTQYF. CDR3 bases: TGTGCCATCAGTGAAAGAGGGGGACAGGGGGCTAGAGATACGCAGTATTTT.

The chain is built from TRBV7-2 and TRBJ1-5; D gene ambiguous. The germline CDR1 and CDR2 sequences are SGHTA and FQGNSA. Trimming shortened V by 4 bases and J by 7 bases, and 11 bases separated the two germline ends. This CDR3 has 13 amino acids. The CDR3 DNA reads TGTGCCAGCAGCTCGAGTCCGGGGCAGCCCCAGCATTTT. It translates to CASSSSPGQPQHF.

This chain links TRBV7-2 with TRBJ2-7, with 9 nucleotides matching TRBD1. CDR1 and CDR2 from the germline V gene are SGHTA and FQGNSA. CDR3 length: 15 amino acids. The V gene end was trimmed by 1 base and the J gene end by 2 bases; junction bases not matched to a gene: 3. The CDR3 protein is CASSLGTGDPYEQYF. The CDR3 DNA is TGTGCCAGCAGCTTAGGGACAGGGGATCCCTACGAGCAGTACTTC.